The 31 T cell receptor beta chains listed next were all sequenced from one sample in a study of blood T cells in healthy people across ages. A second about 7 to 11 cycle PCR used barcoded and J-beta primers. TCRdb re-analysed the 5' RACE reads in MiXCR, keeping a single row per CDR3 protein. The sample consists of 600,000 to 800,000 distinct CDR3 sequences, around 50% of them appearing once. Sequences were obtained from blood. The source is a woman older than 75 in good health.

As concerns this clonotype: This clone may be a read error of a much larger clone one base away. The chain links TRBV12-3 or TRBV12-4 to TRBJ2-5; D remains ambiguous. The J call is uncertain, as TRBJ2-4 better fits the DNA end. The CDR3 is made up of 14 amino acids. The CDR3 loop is CASSIRPLANIQYF. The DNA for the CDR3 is TGTGCCAGCAGTATCCGGCCACTTGCGAACATTCAGTACTTC.

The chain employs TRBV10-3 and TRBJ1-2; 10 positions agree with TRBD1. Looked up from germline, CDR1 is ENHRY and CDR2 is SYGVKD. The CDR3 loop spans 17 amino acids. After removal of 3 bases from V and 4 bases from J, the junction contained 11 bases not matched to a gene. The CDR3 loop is CAISDRDRGRLGYGYTF. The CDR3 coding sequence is TGTGCCATCAGTGACCGGGACAGGGGACGACTGGGCTATGGCTACACCTTC.

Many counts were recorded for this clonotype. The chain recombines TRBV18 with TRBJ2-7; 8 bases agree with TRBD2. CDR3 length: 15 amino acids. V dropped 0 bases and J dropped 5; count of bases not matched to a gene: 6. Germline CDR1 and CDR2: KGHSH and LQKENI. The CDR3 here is CASSPPREGRNEQYF. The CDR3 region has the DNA TGTGCCAGCTCACCACCTCGGGAGGGTAGGAACGAGCAGTACTTC.

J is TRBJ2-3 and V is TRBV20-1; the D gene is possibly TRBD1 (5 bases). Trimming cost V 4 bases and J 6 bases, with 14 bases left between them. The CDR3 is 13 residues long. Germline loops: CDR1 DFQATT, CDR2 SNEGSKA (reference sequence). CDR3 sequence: CSAKGWASDTQYF. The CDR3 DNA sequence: TGCAGTGCTAAGGGGTGGGCCAGTGATACGCAGTATTTT.

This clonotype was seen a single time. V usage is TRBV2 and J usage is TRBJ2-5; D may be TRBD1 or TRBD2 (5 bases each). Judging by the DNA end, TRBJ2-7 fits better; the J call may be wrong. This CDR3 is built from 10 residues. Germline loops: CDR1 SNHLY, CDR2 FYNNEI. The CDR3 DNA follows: TGTGCCAGCAAGGGGAGCGAGCAGTACTTC. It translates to CASKGSEQYF.

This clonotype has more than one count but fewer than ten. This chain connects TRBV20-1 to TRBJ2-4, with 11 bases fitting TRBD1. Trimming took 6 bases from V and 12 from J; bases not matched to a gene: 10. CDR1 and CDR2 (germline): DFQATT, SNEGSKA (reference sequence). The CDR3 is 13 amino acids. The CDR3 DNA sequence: TGCAGTGCCCGCCCGGGACAGGGGGGAGCTCAGTACTTC. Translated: CSARPGQGGAQYF.

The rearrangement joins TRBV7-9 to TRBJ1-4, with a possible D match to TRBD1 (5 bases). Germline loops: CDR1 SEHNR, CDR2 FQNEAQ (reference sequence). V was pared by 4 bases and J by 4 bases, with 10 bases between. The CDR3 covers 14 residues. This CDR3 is CASSSDRLNEKLFF. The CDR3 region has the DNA TGTGCCAGCAGCTCAGACAGACTTAATGAAAAACTGTTTTTT.

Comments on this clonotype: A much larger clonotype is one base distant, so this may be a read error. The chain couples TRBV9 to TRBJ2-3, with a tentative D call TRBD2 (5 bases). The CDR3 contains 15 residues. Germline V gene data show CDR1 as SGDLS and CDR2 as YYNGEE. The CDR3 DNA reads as TGTGCCAGCCGCGTCGATAGTAGCGCTGCAGATACGCAGTATTTT. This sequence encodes CASRVDSSAADTQYF.

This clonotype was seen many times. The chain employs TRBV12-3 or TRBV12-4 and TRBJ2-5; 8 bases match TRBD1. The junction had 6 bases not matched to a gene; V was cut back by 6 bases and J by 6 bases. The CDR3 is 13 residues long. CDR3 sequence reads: CASRPDREQTQYF. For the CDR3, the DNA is TGTGCCAGCAGACCGGACAGGGAGCAGACCCAGTACTTC.

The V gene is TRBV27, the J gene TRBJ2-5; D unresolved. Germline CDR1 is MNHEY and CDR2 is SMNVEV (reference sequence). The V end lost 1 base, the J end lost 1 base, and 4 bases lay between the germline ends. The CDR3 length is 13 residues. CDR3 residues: CASSLFAQETQYF. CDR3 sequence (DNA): TGTGCCAGCAGTTTATTTGCCCAAGAGACCCAGTACTTC.

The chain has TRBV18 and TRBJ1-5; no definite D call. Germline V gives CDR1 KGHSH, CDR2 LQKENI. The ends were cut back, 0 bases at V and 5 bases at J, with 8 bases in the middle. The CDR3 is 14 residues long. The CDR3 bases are TGTGCCAGCTCACCACCCGGCAGATATCAGCCCCAGCATTTT. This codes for CASSPPGRYQPQHF.

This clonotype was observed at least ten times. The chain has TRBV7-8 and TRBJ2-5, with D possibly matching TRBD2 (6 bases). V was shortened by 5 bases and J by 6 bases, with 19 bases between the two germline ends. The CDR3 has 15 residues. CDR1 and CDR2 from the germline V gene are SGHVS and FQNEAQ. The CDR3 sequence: CASSPRDLTSQTQYF. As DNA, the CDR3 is TGTGCCAGCAGCCCTCGGGACTTAACTTCTCAGACCCAGTACTTC. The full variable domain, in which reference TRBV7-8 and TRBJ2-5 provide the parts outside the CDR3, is GAGVSQSPRYKVAKRGQDVALRCDPISGHVSLFWYQQALGQGPEFLTYFQNEAQLDKSGLPSDRFFAERPEGSVSTLKIQRTQQEDSAVYLCASSPRDLTSQTQYFGPGTRLLVL.

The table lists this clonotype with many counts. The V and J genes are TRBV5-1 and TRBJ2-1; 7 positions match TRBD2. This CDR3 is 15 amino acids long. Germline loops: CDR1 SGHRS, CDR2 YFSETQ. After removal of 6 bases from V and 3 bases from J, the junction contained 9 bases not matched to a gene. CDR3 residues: CASTSAGTNYNEQFF. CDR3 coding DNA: TGCGCCAGCACCTCAGCCGGGACTAACTACAATGAGCAGTTCTTC.

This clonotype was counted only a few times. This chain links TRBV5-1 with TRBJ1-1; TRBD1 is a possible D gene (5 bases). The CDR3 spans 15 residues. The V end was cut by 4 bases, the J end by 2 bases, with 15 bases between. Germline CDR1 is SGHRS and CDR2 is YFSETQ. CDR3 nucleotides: TGCGCCAGCAGCCTCGGCCCTGACAGAAACACTGAAGCTTTCTTT. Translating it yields CASSLGPDRNTEAFF.

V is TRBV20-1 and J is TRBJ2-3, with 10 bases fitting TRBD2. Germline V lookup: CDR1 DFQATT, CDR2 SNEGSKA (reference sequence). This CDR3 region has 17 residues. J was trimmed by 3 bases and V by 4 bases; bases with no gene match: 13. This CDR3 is CSAKASLLAGKTDTQYF. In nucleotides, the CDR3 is TGCAGTGCTAAGGCCTCTCTACTAGCGGGGAAAACAGATACGCAGTATTTT.

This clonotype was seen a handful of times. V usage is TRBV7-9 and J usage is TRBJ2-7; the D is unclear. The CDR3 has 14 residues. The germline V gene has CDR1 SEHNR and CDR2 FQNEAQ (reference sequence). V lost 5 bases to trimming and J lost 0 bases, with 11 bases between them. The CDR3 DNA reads TGTGCCAGCAGCGCTACTGAGAGCTCCTACGAGCAGTACTTC. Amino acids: CASSATESSYEQYF. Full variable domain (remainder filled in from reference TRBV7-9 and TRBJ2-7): DTGVSQNPRHKITKRGQNVTFRCDPISEHNRLYWYRQTLGQGPEFLTYFQNEAQLEKSRLLSDRFSAERPKGSFSTLEIQRTEQGDSAMYLCASSATESSYEQYFGPGTRLTVT.

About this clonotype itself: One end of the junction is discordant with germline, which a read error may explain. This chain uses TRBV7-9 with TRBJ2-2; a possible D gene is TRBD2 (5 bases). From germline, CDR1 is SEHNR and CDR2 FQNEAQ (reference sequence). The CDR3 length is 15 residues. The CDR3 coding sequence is TGTGCCAGCAGCCCCTCTATGCGCGGCACCGGGGAGCCGTTTTTT. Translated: CASSPSMRGTGEPFF.

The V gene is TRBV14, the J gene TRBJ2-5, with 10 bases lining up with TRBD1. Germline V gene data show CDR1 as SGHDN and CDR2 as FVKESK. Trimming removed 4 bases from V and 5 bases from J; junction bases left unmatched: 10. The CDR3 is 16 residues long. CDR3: CASSLRQGARLETQYF. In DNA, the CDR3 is TGTGCCAGCAGCCTTCGACAGGGGGCGAGGTTGGAGACCCAGTACTTC.

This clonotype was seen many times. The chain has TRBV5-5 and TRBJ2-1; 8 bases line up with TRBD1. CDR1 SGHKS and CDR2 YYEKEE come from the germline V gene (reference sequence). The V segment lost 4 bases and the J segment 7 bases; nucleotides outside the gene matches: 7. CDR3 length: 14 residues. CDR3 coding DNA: TGTGCCAGCAGCCTCGGGACAGGTTGGAATGAGCAGTTCTTC. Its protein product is CASSLGTGWNEQFF.

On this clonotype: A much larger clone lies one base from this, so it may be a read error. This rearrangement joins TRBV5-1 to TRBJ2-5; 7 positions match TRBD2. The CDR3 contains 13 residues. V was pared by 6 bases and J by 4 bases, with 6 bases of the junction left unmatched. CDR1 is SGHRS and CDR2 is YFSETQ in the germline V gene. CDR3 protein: CASNFWGGETQYF. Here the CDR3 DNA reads TGCGCCAGCAACTTTTGGGGGGGAGAGACCCAGTACTTC.

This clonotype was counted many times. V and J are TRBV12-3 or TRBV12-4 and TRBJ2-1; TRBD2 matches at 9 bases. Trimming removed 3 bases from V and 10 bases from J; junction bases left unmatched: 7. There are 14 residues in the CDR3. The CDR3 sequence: CASSFAGGPWEQFF. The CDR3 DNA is TGTGCCAGCAGTTTCGCGGGAGGGCCATGGGAGCAGTTCTTC.

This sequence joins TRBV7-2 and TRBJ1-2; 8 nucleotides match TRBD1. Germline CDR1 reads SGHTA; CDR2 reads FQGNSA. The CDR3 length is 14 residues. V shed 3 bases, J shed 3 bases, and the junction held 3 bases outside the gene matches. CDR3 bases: TGTGCCAGCAGCTTGGACAGGGAAGACTATGGCTACACCTTC. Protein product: CASSLDREDYGYTF.

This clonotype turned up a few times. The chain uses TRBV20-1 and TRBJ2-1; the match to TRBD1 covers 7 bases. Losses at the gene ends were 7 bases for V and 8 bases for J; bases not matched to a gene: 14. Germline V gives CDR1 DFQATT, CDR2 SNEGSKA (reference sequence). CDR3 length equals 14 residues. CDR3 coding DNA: TGCAGTGATAAGAAGACAGGGCATCAGGATGAGCAGTTCTTC. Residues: CSDKKTGHQDEQFF.

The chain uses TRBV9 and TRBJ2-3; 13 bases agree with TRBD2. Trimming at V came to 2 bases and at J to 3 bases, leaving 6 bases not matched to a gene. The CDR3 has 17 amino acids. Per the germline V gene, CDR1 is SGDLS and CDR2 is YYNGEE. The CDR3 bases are TGTGCCAGCAGCGTGGGACTAGCGGGGCTTGGTACAGATACGCAGTATTTT. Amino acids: CASSVGLAGLGTDTQYF.

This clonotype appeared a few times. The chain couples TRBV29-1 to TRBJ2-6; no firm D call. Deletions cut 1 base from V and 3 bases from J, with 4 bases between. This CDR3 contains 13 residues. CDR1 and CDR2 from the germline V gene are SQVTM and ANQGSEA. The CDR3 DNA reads TGCAGCGTTGAAGGCATTGGGGCCAACGTCCTGACTTTC. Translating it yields CSVEGIGANVLTF.

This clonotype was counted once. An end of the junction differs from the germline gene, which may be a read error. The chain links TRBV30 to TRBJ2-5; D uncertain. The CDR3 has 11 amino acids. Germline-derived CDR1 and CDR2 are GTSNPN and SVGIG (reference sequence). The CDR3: CARSAQETQYF. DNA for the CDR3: TGTGCCCGGAGCGCTCAAGAGACCCAGTACTTC.

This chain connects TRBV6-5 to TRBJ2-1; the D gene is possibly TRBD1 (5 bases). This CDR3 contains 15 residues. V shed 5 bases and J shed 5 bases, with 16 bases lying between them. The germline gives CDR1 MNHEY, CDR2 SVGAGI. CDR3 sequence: CASSVQGAYNNEQFF. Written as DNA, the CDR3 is TGTGCCAGCAGTGTCCAAGGGGCATACAACAATGAGCAGTTCTTC.

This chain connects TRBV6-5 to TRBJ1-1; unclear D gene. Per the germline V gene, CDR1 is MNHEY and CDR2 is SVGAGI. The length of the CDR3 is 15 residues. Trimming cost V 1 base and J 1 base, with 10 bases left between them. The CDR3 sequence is CASSYFISSNTEAFF. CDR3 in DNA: TGTGCCAGCAGTTACTTTATATCTTCGAACACTGAAGCTTTCTTT.

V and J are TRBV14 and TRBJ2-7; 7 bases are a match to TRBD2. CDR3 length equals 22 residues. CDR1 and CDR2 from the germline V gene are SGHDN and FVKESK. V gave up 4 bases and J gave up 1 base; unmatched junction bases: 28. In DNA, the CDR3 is TGTGCCAGCAGCCTCGACCCATCCCTAGCCCTAGCGGAGAAATATCGGTCCTACGAGCAGTACTTC. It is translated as CASSLDPSLALAEKYRSYEQYF.

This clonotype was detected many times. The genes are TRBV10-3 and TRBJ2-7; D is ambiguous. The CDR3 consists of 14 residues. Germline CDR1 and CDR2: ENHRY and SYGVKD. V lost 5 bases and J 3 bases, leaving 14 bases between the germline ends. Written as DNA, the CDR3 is TGTGCCATCAGTCCCCCCCCAGGCATCTACGAGCAGTACTTC. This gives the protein CAISPPPGIYEQYF.

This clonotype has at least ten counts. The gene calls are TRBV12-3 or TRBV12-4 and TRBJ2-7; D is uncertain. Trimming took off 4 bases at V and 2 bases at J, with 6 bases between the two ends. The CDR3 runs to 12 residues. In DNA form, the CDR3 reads TGTGCCAGCAGTTACCCGACCTACGAGCAGTACTTC. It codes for CASSYPTYEQYF.